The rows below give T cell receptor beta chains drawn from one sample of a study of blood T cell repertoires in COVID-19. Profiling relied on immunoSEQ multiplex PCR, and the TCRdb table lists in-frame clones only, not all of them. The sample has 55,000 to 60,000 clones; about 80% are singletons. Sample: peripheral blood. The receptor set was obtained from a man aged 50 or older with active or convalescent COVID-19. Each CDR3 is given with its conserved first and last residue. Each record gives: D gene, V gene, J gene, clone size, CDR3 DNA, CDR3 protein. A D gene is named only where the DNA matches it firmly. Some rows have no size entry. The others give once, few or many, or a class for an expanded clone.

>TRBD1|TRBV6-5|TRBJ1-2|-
TGTGCCAGCAGTTACAGGACAGGGAACTATGGCTACACCTTC
CASSYRTGNYGYTF
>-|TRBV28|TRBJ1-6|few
TGTGCCAGCACTTCAGAGGGTCGCACCCTCCACTTT
CASTSEGRTLHF
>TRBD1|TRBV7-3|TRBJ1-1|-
TGTGCCAGCAGCCAACAGGGGAATGCTGAAGCTTTCTTT
CASSQQGNAEAFF
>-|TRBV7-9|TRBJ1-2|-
TGTGCCAGCAGCTTAGGGGGCGACCATGGCTACACCTTC
CASSLGGDHGYTF
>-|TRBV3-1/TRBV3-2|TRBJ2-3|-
TGTGCCAGCAGCGCTGGGGCGGGGCATAGCACAGATACGCAGTATTTT
CASSAGAGHSTDTQYF
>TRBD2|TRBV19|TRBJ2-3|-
TGTGCCAGTCACTCAAGCGGGAGCACGGGCACAGATACGCAGTATTTT
CASHSSGSTGTDTQYF
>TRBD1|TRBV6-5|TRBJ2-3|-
TGTGCCAGCAGAAAACAGGGGACAGATACGCAGTATTTT
CASRKQGTDTQYF
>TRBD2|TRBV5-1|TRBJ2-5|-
TGCGCCAGCAGCCAGGGACTAGCGGGGGTAGAGACCCAGTACTTC
CASSQGLAGVETQYF
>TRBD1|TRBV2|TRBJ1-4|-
TGTGCCAGCAGATGGACAGGGGTTGGAGAAAAACTGTTTTTT
CASRWTGVGEKLFF
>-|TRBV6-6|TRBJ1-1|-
TGTGCCAGCAGTTTTTCAGGAACTGAAGCTTTCTTT
CASSFSGTEAFF
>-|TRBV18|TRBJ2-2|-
TGTGCCAGTTCGTATACTCAGGTCCCGTACACCGGGGAGCTGTTTTTT
CASSYTQVPYTGELFF
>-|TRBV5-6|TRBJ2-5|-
TGTGCCAGCACCCAAGGCGGCAGAAAGGCCCAAGAGACCCAGTACTTC
CASTQGGRKAQETQYF
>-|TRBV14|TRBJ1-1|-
TGTGCCAGCAGCCAGGGGGCGCGGCCCCCTGAAGCTTTCTTT
CASSQGARPPEAFF
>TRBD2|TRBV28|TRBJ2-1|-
TGTGCCAGCGGGAGGGGAGGGGTCAATGAGCAGTTCTTC
CASGRGGVNEQFF
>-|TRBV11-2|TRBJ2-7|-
TGTGCCAGCAGCCTCGCGGGGACCGAGCAGTACTTC
CASSLAGTEQYF
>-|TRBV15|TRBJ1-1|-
TGTGCCACCAGCGGCGGAACAGGTTTCGCTGAAGCTTTCTTT
CATSGGTGFAEAFF
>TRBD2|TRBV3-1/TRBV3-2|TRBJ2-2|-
TGTGCCAGCAGCCAAGCCGGGGGGACCGGGGAGCTGTTTTTT
CASSQAGGTGELFF
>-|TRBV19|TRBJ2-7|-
TGTGCCAGTAGTAACAGTCTAATACCCTACGTCTACGAGCAGTACTTC
CASSNSLIPYVYEQYF
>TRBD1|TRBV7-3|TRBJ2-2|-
TGTGCCAGCAGCCGGGACAGGGGAGGTATAGGGGAGCTGTTTTTT
CASSRDRGGIGELFF
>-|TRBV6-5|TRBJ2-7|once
TGTGCCAGCAGTTACCCGGGGGGCGGGTCCGACGAGCAGTACTTC
CASSYPGGGSDEQYF
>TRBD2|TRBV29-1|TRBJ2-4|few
TGCAGCGTAGGACTAGCGGGGAGGGGGGACATTCAGTACTTC
CSVGLAGRGDIQYF
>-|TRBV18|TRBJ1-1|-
TGTGCCAGCTCACCACCGACAGCGAACACTGAAGCTTTCTTT
CASSPPTANTEAFF
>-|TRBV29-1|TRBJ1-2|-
TGCAGCGTTGCCCGGCTCAGGGGCTACACCTTC
CSVARLRGYTF
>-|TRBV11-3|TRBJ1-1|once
TGTGCCAGCAGCTCAGGTCCGGGGAGGGGCACTGAAGCTTTCTTT
CASSSGPGRGTEAFF
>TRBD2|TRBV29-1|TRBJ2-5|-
TGCAGCGTTGGGCCTAGCGGGAACCAAGAGACCCAGTACTTC
CSVGPSGNQETQYF
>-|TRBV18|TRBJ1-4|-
TGTGCCAGCTCACCGGGGGGGGAAAAACTGTTTTTT
CASSPGGEKLFF
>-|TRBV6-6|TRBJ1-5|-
TGTGCCAGCAGAGATTCGACAGCTCCTACTCATCAGCCCCAGCATTTT
CASRDSTAPTHQPQHF
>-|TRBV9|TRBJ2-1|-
TGTGCCAGCAGCGATCGACCTAGTGAGCAGTTCTTC
CASSDRPSEQFF
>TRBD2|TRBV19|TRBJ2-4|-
TGTGCCAGTAATAGCGGGAGTGGAGCCAAAAACATTCAGTACTTC
CASNSGSGAKNIQYF
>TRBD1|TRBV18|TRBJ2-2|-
TGTGCCAGCTCACCAGTTCCGGGACAGGGATACACCGGGGAGCTGTTTTTT
CASSPVPGQGYTGELFF
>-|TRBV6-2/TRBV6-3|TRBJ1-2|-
TGTGCCAGCAGTTACGGAGGGTCTAACTATGGCTACACCTTC
CASSYGGSNYGYTF
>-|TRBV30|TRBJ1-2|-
TGTGCCTGGAGTCCATCGGGGTTCTATGGCTACACCTTC
CAWSPSGFYGYTF
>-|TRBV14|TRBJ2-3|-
TGTGCCAGCAGCCAAGATTTCCGGGGGAGCACAGATACGCAGTATTTT
CASSQDFRGSTDTQYF
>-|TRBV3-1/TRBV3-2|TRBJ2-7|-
TGTGCCAGCAGCCAAACAGGACGGGCCTACGAGCAGTACTTC
CASSQTGRAYEQYF
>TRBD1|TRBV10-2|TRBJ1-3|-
TGCGCCAGCTCCCGGGACAGAGGAAACACCATATATTTT
CASSRDRGNTIYF
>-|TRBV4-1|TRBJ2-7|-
TGCGCCAGCAGCCAAGGACGGGACAACAGGTACGAGCAGTACTTC
CASSQGRDNRYEQYF
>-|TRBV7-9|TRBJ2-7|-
TGTGCCAGCAGCGGCTGGGACAACTACGAGCAGTACTTC
CASSGWDNYEQYF
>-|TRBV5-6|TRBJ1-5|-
TGTGCCAGCAGCTTCGGTAGCAATCAGCCCCAGCATTTT
CASSFGSNQPQHF
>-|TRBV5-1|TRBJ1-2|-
TGCGCCAGCAGAATCACAGGGCGCGGCTACACCTTC
CASRITGRGYTF
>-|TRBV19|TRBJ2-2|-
TGTGCCAGTAGGGGAGGCGGTGGCACCGGGGAGCTGTTTTTT
CASRGGGGTGELFF
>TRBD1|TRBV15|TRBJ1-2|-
TGTGCCACCAGCAGATCGACAGGGGGCGGTGGCTACACCTTC
CATSRSTGGGGYTF
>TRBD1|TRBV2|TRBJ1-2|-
TGTGCCAGCAGTGCCCCCGGTGAGACAGGGGGGATACTTTATGGCTACACCTTC
CASSAPGETGGILYGYTF
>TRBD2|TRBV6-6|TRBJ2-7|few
TGTGCCAGCACCAGGGGAACTAGCGGGGGCGGAGAGCAGTACTTC
CASTRGTSGGGEQYF
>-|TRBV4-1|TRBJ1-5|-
TGCGCCAGCAGCGCGGTTTCGGGCAATCAGCCCCAGCATTTT
CASSAVSGNQPQHF
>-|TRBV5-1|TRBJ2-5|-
TGCGCCAGCAGCTTGCAATTCCAAGAGACCCAGTACTTC
CASSLQFQETQYF
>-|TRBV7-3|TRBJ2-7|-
TGTGCCAGCAGCTCGGGAGACTTCTACGAGCAGTACTTC
CASSSGDFYEQYF
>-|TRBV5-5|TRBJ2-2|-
TGTGCCAGCAGCTCCAGAGAAAGTAGGACAGCCGGGGAGCTGTTTTTT
CASSSRESRTAGELFF
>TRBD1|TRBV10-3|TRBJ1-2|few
TGTGCCATCAGTACAGGGGAGGACTATGGCTACACCTTC
CAISTGEDYGYTF
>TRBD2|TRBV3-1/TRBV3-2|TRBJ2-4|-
TGTGCCGGCAGCCCCTATTGGACTAGCGGGAGGGCCGGCAAAAACATTCAGTACTTC
CAGSPYWTSGRAGKNIQYF
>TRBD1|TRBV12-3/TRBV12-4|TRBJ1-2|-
TGTGCCAGCCGCAGGGACAGGGGAAACGGCTACACCTTC
CASRRDRGNGYTF
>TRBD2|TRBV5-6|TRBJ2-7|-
TGTGCCAGCAGCTTGGGATCTAGCGGAAGCTCCTACGAGCAGTACTTC
CASSLGSSGSSYEQYF
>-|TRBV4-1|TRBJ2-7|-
TGCGCCAGCAGTCGAGGGGGTGGGGAGCAGTACTTC
CASSRGGGEQYF
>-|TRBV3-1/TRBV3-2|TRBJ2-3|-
TGTGCCAGCAGCCAGGCGGGGTCCCGAGCGCAGTATTTT
CASSQAGSRAQYF
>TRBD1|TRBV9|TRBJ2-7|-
TGTGCCAGCAGCCCTCGCCAGGGGGATTCCTACGAGCAGTACTTC
CASSPRQGDSYEQYF
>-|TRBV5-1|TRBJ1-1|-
TGCGCCAGCAGGCGCGATTTGACAGGGAACACTGAAGCTTTCTTT
CASRRDLTGNTEAFF
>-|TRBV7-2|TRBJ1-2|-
TGTGCCAGCAGCCCACAGGGCTCCCATAACTATGGCTACACCTTC
CASSPQGSHNYGYTF
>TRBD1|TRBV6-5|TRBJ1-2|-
TGTGCCAGCTGGCGACAGGGTTTGGCGAACTATGGCTACACCTTC
CASWRQGLANYGYTF
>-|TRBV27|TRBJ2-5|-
TGTGCCAGCAGTTTAACAGCCCAAGAGACCCAGTACTTC
CASSLTAQETQYF